What follows are 18 T cell receptor beta chains derived from one specimen sequenced in a study of cytomegalovirus exposure and HLA in healthy donors. Amplification used 60 Vbeta primers and 13 Jbeta primers. Sequenced by immunoSEQ multiplex PCR; TCRdb stores in-frame clones only, minus some. Of 100,000 to 150,000 clones in the sample, 75% to 85% were seen once. Sequencing used PBMCs. The receptor source for this set is a woman aged 45-65 years in good health and CMV-seropositive.

In its sample, this clone was seen a few times. The chain recombines TRBV30 with TRBJ1-1, with D unclear. The CDR3 has 13 residues. Looked up from germline, CDR1 is GTSNPN and CDR2 is SVGIG (reference sequence). V was cut by 1 base and J by 4 bases, with 10 bases left in between. This CDR3 reads CAWSALLSTEAFF. CDR3 in DNA: TGTGCCTGGAGTGCCCTTCTGAGCACTGAAGCTTTCTTT.

J is TRBJ2-5 and V is TRBV7-6; D not certain. This CDR3 contains 13 residues. Trimming cost V 5 bases and J 1 base, with 8 bases left between them. Germline assignment: CDR1 SGHVS and CDR2 FNYEAQ. CDR3 nucleotide sequence: TGTGCCAGCAGCCCTCGAGTCCAAGAGACCCAGTACTTC. This gives the protein CASSPRVQETQYF.

CDR3 in DNA: TGTGCCAGCAGTGAAGCGTCGGCGGGAGGGGGGTACAATGAGCAGTTCTTC. Translation gives CASSEASAGGGYNEQFF. This sequence joins TRBV2 and TRBJ2-1; TRBD2 matches 9 bases. The germline CDR1 and CDR2 sequences are SNHLY and FYNNEI. The CDR3 spans 17 residues. The ends lost 0 bases at V and 4 bases at J; junction bases unmatched: 7.

The chain combines TRBV4-3 with TRBJ1-2, with D uncertain. Trimming took 3 bases from V and 2 from J, leaving 10 bases between them. CDR1 and CDR2 (germline): LGHNA, YSLEER. The CDR3 is made up of 14 amino acids. In nucleotides, the CDR3 is TGCGCCAGCAGCCAGGTGACACAGAACTATGGCTACACCTTC. Its protein product is CASSQVTQNYGYTF.

This clone occurred a few times. The chain couples TRBV11-3 to TRBJ2-7; TRBD2 matches 12 bases. Looked up from germline, CDR1 is SGHNT and CDR2 is YENEEA. The length of the CDR3 is 18 residues. V lost 3 bases and J lost 1; bases outside the gene matches: 10. The CDR3 nucleotides are TGTGCCAGCAGCTTTGAAGGAAGACTAGCGGGGGCATCCTACGAGCAGTACTTC. As protein: CASSFEGRLAGASYEQYF.

The chain combines TRBV4-3 with TRBJ1-2; tentative D call: TRBD1 (6 bases). Trimming removed 4 bases from V and 4 bases from J, with 13 bases in between. In germline, CDR1 is LGHNA, CDR2 YSLEER. The CDR3 has 14 amino acids. The CDR3 region has the DNA TGCGCCAGCAGCCCTAGGGGGACAACCTATGGCTACACCTTC. Its translation is CASSPRGTTYGYTF.

This sequence joins TRBV4-2 and TRBJ1-2; 7 nucleotides match TRBD1. J was trimmed by 7 bases and V by 0 bases; bases with no gene match: 8. The CDR3 length is 15 residues. CDR1 and CDR2 (germline): LGHNA, YNFKEQ. The CDR3 bases are TGTGCCAGCAGCCAAGATCAAGGGGGCGCTTTTGGCTACACCTTC. This codes for CASSQDQGGAFGYTF.

This chain joins TRBV5-1 and TRBJ1-2; no firm D call. Germline values: CDR1 SGHRS, CDR2 YFSETQ. The germline V and J ends were trimmed by 4 bases and 2 bases, with 15 bases remaining between them. The CDR3 covers 15 residues. CDR3 sequence reads: CASSPHIGINYGYTF. The DNA of the CDR3 is TGCGCCAGCAGCCCCCACATCGGGATCAACTATGGCTACACCTTC.

V usage is TRBV7-8 and J usage is TRBJ2-2, with 11 bases aligning to TRBD2. Germline lookup yields CDR1 SGHVS and CDR2 FQNEAQ. V lost 1 base, J lost 4 bases, and 8 bases stayed unmatched. The CDR3 runs to 18 residues. As DNA, the CDR3 is TGTGCCAGCAGCTTAGATGTAGCGGGGGGGCGAAGCACCGGGGAGCTGTTTTTT. It specifies CASSLDVAGGRSTGELFF.

The genes are TRBV25-1 and TRBJ1-3; TRBD1 matches at 9 bases. CDR1 is MGHDK, CDR2 SYGVNS, per germline. The CDR3 covers 15 residues. Trimming removed 3 bases from V and 2 bases from J; junction bases left unmatched: 2. The CDR3 sequence is CASSDHRGPGNTIYF. The CDR3 DNA is TGTGCCAGCAGTGACCACAGGGGGCCTGGAAACACCATATATTTT.

The chain couples TRBV19 to TRBJ2-3; the match to TRBD2 covers 11 bases. Germline values: CDR1 LNHDA, CDR2 SQIVND (reference sequence). Losses at the gene ends were 4 bases for V and 3 bases for J; bases not matched to a gene: 3. The CDR3 consists of 15 residues. The CDR3 reads CASSTLAGGTDTQYF. The CDR3 region has the DNA TGTGCCAGTAGTACGCTAGCGGGGGGAACAGATACGCAGTATTTT.

The V call is TRBV4-3, the J call TRBJ1-1, with TRBD1 identical over 7 bases. The CDR3 runs 17 residues. CDR1 and CDR2 from the germline V gene are LGHNA and YSLEER. V trimming: 0 bases; J trimming: 0 bases; junction bases outside the gene matches: 7. The CDR3 is CASSQEETGLMNTEAFF. CDR3 DNA: TGCGCCAGCAGCCAAGAAGAGACAGGGCTTATGAACACTGAAGCTTTCTTT.

The chain carries TRBV10-3 and TRBJ2-2; 9 nucleotides agree with TRBD1. This CDR3 has 18 amino acids. Germline V CDR1 and CDR2: ENHRY, SYGVKD. V shed 2 bases, J shed 5 bases, and the junction held 12 bases outside the gene matches. CDR3 bases: TGTGCCATCAGTGAGCCGAGGGTATCCGGGACAGGGACCGGGGAGCTGTTTTTT. It is translated as CAISEPRVSGTGTGELFF.

CDR3 residues: CASRDSPSVAKNIQYF. CDR3 in DNA: TGCGCCAGCAGGGACAGCCCGTCGGTAGCCAAAAACATTCAGTACTTC. The J gene is TRBJ2-4, the V gene TRBV5-1; D perhaps matches TRBD1 (6 bases). The V gene lost 5 bases and the J gene lost 0 bases, with 15 bases spanning the gap. CDR3 length: 16 amino acids. CDR1 is SGHRS and CDR2 is YFSETQ in the germline V gene.

The rearrangement joins TRBV5-4 to TRBJ1-4; D is unclear. CDR3 length equals 13 residues. V lost 4 bases and J lost 8, with 12 bases in between. Looked up from germline, CDR1 is SGHNT and CDR2 is YYREEE (reference sequence). CDR3 bases: TGTGCCAGCAGCCAAGAGACGGGGGAAAAACTGTTTTTT. Its translation: CASSQETGEKLFF.

Only a few counts were recorded for this clone. CDR3 DNA sequence: TGCGCCAGCAGCTTCACCGGCTCCTACGAGCAGTACTTC. It encodes CASSFTGSYEQYF. The J gene is TRBJ2-7, the V gene TRBV5-1; D unresolved. Germline V gene data show CDR1 as SGHRS and CDR2 as YFSETQ. Trimming left V 2 bases short and J 0 bases short, with 6 bases between. The CDR3 consists of 13 residues.

The chain couples TRBV7-2 to TRBJ1-5; no firm D call. The V gene's germline CDR1 is SGHTA and CDR2 FQGNSA. This CDR3 is built from 15 residues. V was cut by 3 bases and J by 2 bases, with 11 bases left in between. CDR3 DNA: TGTGCCAGCAGCTTCGGCGGGTCGGGCAATCAGCCCCAGCATTTT. Its protein is CASSFGGSGNQPQHF.

V usage is TRBV1 and J usage is TRBJ2-1; the table names TRBD2, a call not compared with the DNA. TRBV1 is given as a pseudogene. The CDR3 runs 13 residues. The CDR3, as DNA: TGCACCAGCAGCCACAGAGTCCGGGATGAGCAGTTCTTC. This encodes CTSSHRVRDEQFF.